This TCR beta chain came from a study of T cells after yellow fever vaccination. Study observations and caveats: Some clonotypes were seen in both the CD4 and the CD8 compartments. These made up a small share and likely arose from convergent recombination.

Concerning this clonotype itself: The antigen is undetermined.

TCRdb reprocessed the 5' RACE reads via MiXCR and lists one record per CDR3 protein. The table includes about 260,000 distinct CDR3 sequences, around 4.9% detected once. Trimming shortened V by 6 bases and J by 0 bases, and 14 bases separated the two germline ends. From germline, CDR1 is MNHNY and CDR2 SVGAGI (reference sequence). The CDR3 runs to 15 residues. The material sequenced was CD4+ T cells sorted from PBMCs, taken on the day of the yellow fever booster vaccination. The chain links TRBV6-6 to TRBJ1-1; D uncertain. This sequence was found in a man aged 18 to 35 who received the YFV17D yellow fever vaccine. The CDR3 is CASRPPRSMNTEAFF. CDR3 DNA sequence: TGTGCCAGCAGGCCGCCCCGAAGCATGAACACTGAAGCTTTCTTT.